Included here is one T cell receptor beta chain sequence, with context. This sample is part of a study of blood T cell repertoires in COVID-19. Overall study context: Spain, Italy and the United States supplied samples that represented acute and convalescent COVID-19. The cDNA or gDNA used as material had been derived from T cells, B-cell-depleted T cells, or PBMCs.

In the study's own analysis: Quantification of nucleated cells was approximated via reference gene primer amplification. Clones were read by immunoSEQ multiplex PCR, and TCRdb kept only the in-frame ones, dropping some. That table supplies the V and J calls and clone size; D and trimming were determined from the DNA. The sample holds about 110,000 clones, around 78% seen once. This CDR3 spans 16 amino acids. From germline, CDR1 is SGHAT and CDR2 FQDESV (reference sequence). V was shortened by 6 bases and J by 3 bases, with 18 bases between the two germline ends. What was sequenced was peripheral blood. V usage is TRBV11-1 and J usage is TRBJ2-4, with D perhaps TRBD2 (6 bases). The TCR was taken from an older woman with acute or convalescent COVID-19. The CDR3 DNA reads TGTGCCAGCAGTCCAAGCGATGGGGGGTTCAAAAACATTCAGTACTTC. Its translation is CASSPSDGGFKNIQYF.